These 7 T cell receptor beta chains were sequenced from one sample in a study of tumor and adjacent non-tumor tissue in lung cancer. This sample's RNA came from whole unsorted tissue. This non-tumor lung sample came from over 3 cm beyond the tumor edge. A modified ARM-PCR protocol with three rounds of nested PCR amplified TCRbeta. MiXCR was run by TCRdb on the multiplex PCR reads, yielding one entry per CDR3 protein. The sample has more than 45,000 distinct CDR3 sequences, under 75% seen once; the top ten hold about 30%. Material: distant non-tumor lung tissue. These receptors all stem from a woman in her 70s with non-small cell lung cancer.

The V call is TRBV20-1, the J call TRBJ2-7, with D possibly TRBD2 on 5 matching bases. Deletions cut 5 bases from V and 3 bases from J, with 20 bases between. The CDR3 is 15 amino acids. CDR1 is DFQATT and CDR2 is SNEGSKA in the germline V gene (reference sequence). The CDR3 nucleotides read TGCAGTGCTCCTCCAACCAGCGGAGCCGGCTACGAGCAGTACTTC. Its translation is CSAPPTSGAGYEQYF.

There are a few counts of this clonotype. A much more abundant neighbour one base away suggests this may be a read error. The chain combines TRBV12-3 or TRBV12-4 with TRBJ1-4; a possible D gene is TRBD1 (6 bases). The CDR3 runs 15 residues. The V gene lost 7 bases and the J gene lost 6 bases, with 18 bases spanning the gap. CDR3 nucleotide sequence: TGTGCCAGCACCATATCAGGGGTTAGTGATGAAAAACTGTTTTTT. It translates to CASTISGVSDEKLFF.

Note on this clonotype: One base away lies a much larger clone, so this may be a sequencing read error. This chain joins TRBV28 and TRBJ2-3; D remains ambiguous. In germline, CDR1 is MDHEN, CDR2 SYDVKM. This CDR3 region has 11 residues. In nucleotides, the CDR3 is TGTGCCAGCAGCACGCAGGATACGCAGTGTTTT. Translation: CASSTQDTQCF.

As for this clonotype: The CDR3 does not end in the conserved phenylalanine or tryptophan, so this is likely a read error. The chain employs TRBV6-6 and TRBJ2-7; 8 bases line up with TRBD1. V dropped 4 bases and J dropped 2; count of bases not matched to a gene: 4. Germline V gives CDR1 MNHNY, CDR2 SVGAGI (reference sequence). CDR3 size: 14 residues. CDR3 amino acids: CASSFGTGTYEQYI. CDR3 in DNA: TGTGCCAGCAGTTTCGGGACAGGAACCTACGAGCAGTACATC.

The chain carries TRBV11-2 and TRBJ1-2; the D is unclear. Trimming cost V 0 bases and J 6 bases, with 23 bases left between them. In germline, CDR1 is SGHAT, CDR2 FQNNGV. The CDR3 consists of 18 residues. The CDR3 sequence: CASSLDASYWSYSHGYTF. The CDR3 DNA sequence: TGTGCCAGCAGCTTAGATGCCAGCTACTGGAGCTATAGCCATGGCTACACCTTC.

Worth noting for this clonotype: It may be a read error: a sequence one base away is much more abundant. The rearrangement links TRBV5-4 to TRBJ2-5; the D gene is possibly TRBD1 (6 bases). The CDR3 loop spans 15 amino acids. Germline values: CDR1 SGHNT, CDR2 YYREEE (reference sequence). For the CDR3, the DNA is TGTGCCAACAGCCATCAGACAGGAATCCAAGAGACCCAGTACTTC. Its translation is CANSHQTGIQETQYF.

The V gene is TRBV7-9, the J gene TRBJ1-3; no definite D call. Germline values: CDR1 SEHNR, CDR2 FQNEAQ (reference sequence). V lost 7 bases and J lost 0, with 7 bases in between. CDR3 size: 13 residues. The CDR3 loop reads CASTSPSGNTIYF. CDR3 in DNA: TGTGCCAGCACCTCACCCTCTGGAAACACCATATATTTT.